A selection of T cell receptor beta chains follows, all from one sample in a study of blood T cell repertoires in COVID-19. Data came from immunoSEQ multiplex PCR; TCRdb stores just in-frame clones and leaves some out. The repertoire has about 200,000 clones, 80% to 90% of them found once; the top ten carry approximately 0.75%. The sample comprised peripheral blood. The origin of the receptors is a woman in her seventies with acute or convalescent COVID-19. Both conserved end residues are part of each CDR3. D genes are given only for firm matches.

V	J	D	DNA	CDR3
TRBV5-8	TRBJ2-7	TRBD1	TGTGCCAGCAGCTTGGGAGGACAGGGGATATACGAGCAGTACTTC	CASSLGGQGIYEQYF
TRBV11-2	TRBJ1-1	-	TGTGCCAGCAGCAAAGGCGGGGGCACTGAAGCTTTCTTT	CASSKGGGTEAFF
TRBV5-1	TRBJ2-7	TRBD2	TGCGCCAGCAGCTTGCAGGGAGAGAGGACTAGCGGGGGCCTCGGTGAGCAGTACTTC	CASSLQGERTSGGLGEQYF
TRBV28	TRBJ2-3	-	TGTGCCAGCAGTCCCGGAGGGAGAGGAGATACGCAGTATTTT	CASSPGGRGDTQYF
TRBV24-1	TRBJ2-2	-	TGTGCCACCGGGCAGGTGAACACCGGGGAGCTGTTTTTT	CATGQVNTGELFF
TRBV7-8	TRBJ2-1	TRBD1	TGTGCCAGCAGCACGGACAGGGGGAATGAGCAGTTCTTC	CASSTDRGNEQFF
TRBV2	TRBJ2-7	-	TGTGCCAGCAAAATGGGGGGGCGCTACTACGAGCAGTACTTC	CASKMGGRYYEQYF
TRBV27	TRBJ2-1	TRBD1	TGTGCCAGCAGTGGGACAGGCAATGAGCAGTTCTTC	CASSGTGNEQFF
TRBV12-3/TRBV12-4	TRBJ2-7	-	TGTGCCAGCAGCCTACAGGCAAGCTACGAGCAGTACTTC	CASSLQASYEQYF
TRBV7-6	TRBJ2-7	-	TGTGCCAGCAGCCACTCCCGGGGGACCTACGAGCAGTACTTC	CASSHSRGTYEQYF
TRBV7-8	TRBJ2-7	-	TGTGCCAGCAGCTCTTCCCGGGACATGAAGTACTTC	CASSSSRDMKYF
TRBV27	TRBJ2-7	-	TGTGCCAGCAGTCTGACAGGTCGGGGTCTCTACGAGCAGTACTTC	CASSLTGRGLYEQYF
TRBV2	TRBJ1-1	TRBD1	TGTGCCAGCAGTACAGGGGCGGTTACTGAAGCTTTCTTT	CASSTGAVTEAFF
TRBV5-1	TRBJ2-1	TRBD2	TGCGCCAGCAGCCCGGACGTCGGGGGGGTCGATGAGCAGTTCTTC	CASSPDVGGVDEQFF
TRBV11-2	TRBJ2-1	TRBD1	TGTGCCAGCGTTGGGGGGACAGGGATCCATGAGCAGTTCTTC	CASVGGTGIHEQFF
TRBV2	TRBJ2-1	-	TGTGCCAGCAGTGTAGGAGGGTCTAGGAGGGATGAGCAGTTCTTC	CASSVGGSRRDEQFF
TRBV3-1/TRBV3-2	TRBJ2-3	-	TGTGCCAGCAGCCATGCCTCGCGGGGAGGCCCAGATACGCAGTATTTT	CASSHASRGGPDTQYF
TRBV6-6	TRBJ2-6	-	TGTGCCAGCAGATCAGGGGCTGGGGCCAACGTCCTGACTTTC	CASRSGAGANVLTF
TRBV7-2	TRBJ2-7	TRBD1	TGTGCCAGCAGCTTAGTCTTCGTATGGAAGGGACAGGACCCCTACGAGCAGTACTTC	CASSLVFVWKGQDPYEQYF
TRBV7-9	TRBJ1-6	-	TGTGCCAGCAGCTTATACGGTAATTCACCCCTCCACTTT	CASSLYGNSPLHF
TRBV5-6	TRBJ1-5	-	TGTGCCAGCAGCTGGGGGGGTTTCGGTGATCAGCCCCAGCATTTT	CASSWGGFGDQPQHF
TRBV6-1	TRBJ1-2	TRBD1	TGTGCCAGCAGTGAAGGGACAGGCGGGTATGGCTACACCTTC	CASSEGTGGYGYTF
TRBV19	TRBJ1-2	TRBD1	TGTGCCAGTAGTATAGGTTGGACAGGAAACTATGGCTACACCTTC	CASSIGWTGNYGYTF
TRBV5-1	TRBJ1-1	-	TGCGCCAGCAGCTTGGCCGGAGGGAACACTGAAGCTTTCTTT	CASSLAGGNTEAFF
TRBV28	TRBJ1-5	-	TGTGCCAGCACCCTTCGGAGGGGGGGAGGTCAGCCCCAGCATTTT	CASTLRRGGGQPQHF